Below, 18 T cell receptor beta chains from the same sample are listed, as sequenced in a study of PD-1 blockade in classical Hodgkin lymphoma. Time point reported: cycle 4 day 1 (C4D1), after six to seven weeks of nivolumab. Relapse was seen in all patients after autologous stem cell transplantation, and brentuximab vedotin exposure was variable. TCRdb's copy holds only in-frame clones and misses some; the assay was immunoSEQ multiplex PCR. The data show tens of thousands of clones, 70% to 75% seen once. Sequencing was performed on peripheral blood mononuclear cells (PBMCs), taken before the fourth cycle of nivolumab. All receptors derive from a human donor with classical Hodgkin lymphoma.

The gene calls are TRBV11-3 and TRBJ2-3, with D possibly matching TRBD2 (6 bases). The CDR3 runs to 15 residues. The V end lost 5 bases, the J end lost 1 base, and 13 bases lay between the germline ends. CDR1 and CDR2 (germline): SGHNT, YENEEA. In DNA, the CDR3 is TGTGCCAGCAGCACCGGACTAACCCGCACAGATACGCAGTATTTT. Translating it yields CASSTGLTRTDTQYF.

The chain has TRBV10-3 and TRBJ2-3; D is uncertain. The CDR3 has 11 amino acids. Trimming took 4 bases from V and 4 from J, leaving 3 bases between them. Germline values: CDR1 ENHRY, CDR2 SYGVKD. CDR3 sequence reads: CAISGADTQYF. The CDR3 DNA is TGTGCCATCAGTGGGGCAGATACGCAGTATTTT.

The chain is built from TRBV6-5 and TRBJ1-1; 11 nucleotides align to TRBD1. Germline V lookup: CDR1 MNHEY, CDR2 SVGAGI. The J segment lost 4 bases and the V segment lost 2 bases, leaving 6 bases of the junction unmatched. The length of the CDR3 is 16 residues. This CDR3 reads CASSYSGQGARTEAFF. DNA for the CDR3: TGTGCCAGCAGTTACAGTGGACAGGGGGCGCGCACTGAAGCTTTCTTT.

This clone turned up a few times. This chain uses TRBV27 with TRBJ2-2; TRBD2 is a possible D gene (6 bases). This CDR3 comprises 16 residues. Germline V gene sequence: CDR1 MNHEY, CDR2 SMNVEV (reference sequence). V lost 9 bases, J lost 1 base, and 18 bases lay in between. CDR3 nucleotides: TGTGCCAGTAGGGCTTGGGGGAGGAAGAACACCGGGGAGCTGTTTTTT. Protein product: CASRAWGRKNTGELFF.

The chain has TRBV27 and TRBJ1-2; 7 bases match TRBD1. Germline CDR1 reads MNHEY; CDR2 reads SMNVEV (reference sequence). The CDR3 is made up of 15 amino acids. After removal of 0 bases from V and 3 bases from J, the junction contained 4 bases not matched to a gene. Written as DNA, the CDR3 is TGTGCCAGCAGTTTATCAGGGGGCTGGGACTATGGCTACACCTTC. Translation gives CASSLSGGWDYGYTF.

The genes are TRBV7-6 and TRBJ2-1, with D unclear. Germline CDR1 reads SGHVS; CDR2 reads FNYEAQ. The CDR3 runs to 11 residues. V dropped 5 bases and J dropped 5 bases, with 4 bases sitting between them. The CDR3 DNA reads TGTGCCAGCAGCGAACACAATGAGCAGTTCTTC. As protein: CASSEHNEQFF.

The chain is built from TRBV5-1 and TRBJ2-3, with D unclear. CDR1 and CDR2 (germline): SGHRS, YFSETQ. V dropped 0 bases and J dropped 1 base, with 12 bases sitting between them. The CDR3 sequence is 16 residues long. The CDR3 reads CASSLEPGSGTDTQYF. The CDR3 DNA reads as TGCGCCAGCAGCTTGGAGCCGGGTTCCGGCACAGATACGCAGTATTTT.

The J gene is TRBJ1-2, the V gene TRBV21-1. TRBV21-1 is described as a pseudogene. The CDR3 consists of 12 residues. CDR3 sequence (DNA): TGTGCCAGCAGCCCCCGGGGTTCGGGCTACACCTTC. The encoded protein is CASSPRGSGYTF.

This clone was detected only a few times. This chain links TRBV20-1 with TRBJ2-5; D ambiguous. The CDR3 consists of 10 residues. Trimming took off 6 bases at V and 1 base at J, with 3 bases between the two ends. Germline assignment: CDR1 DFQATT and CDR2 SNEGSKA (reference sequence). The CDR3 nucleotides read TGCAGTGCGAGCCAAGAGACCCAGTACTTC. It specifies CSASQETQYF.

V usage is TRBV10-3 and J usage is TRBJ1-1; D unclear. V gave up 0 bases and J gave up 3 bases, with 8 bases separating them. The germline V gene encodes CDR1 ENHRY and CDR2 SYGVKD. The CDR3 has 14 amino acids. CDR3 coding DNA: TGTGCCATCAGTGAGTCGCGGGGATACACTGAAGCTTTCTTT. As protein: CAISESRGYTEAFF.

The chain links TRBV7-9 to TRBJ2-2, with a weak D call TRBD1 (6 bases). This CDR3 is 17 amino acids long. Germline assignment: CDR1 SEHNR and CDR2 FQNEAQ (reference sequence). V was cut by 5 bases and J by 3 bases, with 19 bases left in between. The CDR3 DNA sequence: TGTGCCAGCAGCCCACCCCCGGGACACCGTCACACCGGGGAGCTGTTTTTT. Protein sequence: CASSPPPGHRHTGELFF. Drawing the rest from reference TRBV7-9 and TRBJ2-2, the complete variable domain is DTGVSQNPRHKITKRGQNVTFRCDPISEHNRLYWYRQTLGQGPEFLTYFQNEAQLEKSRLLSDRFSAERPKGSFSTLEIQRTEQGDSAMYLCASSPPPGHRHTGELFFGEGSRLTVL.

This clone turned up a few times. The J gene is TRBJ2-1, the V gene TRBV5-1; 7 nucleotides match TRBD1. This CDR3 is 16 amino acids long. Germline values: CDR1 SGHRS, CDR2 YFSETQ. With 0 bases clipped from V and 8 bases from J, the junction kept 11 bases outside the gene matches. The CDR3 is CASSLAPDRVIHEQFF. CDR3 DNA: TGCGCCAGCAGCTTGGCCCCTGACAGGGTGATACATGAGCAGTTCTTC.

The chain employs TRBV28 and TRBJ1-5; no clear D gene. The CDR3 has 13 residues. V was clipped by 3 bases and J by 6 bases, with 9 bases between them. Germline CDR1 reads MDHEN; CDR2 reads SYDVKM. This CDR3 is CASSFRGSQPQHF. CDR3 in DNA: TGTGCCAGCAGTTTTCGGGGTAGTCAGCCCCAGCATTTT.

This clone is a singleton in its sample. One end of the junction fails to match germline, which may point to a read error. Other DNA sequences from this sample encode an identical CDR3 as well. The chain employs TRBV6-7 and TRBJ2-7; TRBD1 agrees at 7 bases. TRBV6-7 carries the ORF label, with uncertain function. The CDR3 loop spans 14 amino acids. CDR3 residues: CASSTKQGYYEQYF. CDR3 DNA: TGTGCTAGCAGTACAAAACAGGGGTACTACGAGCAGTACTTC.

This clone was seen a handful of times. V gene TRBV28 combines with J gene TRBJ1-3, with TRBD1 identical over 8 bases. Unmatched junction bases numbered 6, after V lost 7 bases and J lost 4 bases. The CDR3 is 14 amino acids. Per germline, CDR1 MDHEN and CDR2 SYDVKM. CDR3 loop: CASKTGELGNTIYF. As DNA, the CDR3 is TGTGCCAGCAAGACAGGGGAATTGGGAAACACCATATATTTT.

V and J are TRBV6-4 and TRBJ1-5; the D is unclear. Trimming stripped 8 bases from V and 3 bases from J, with 17 bases between. The CDR3 extends over 15 amino acids. In germline, CDR1 is MRHNA, CDR2 SNTAGT. CDR3 nucleotides: TGTGCCAGCGTCCTCACACCCTCCCTCAATCAGCCCCAGCATTTT. This encodes CASVLTPSLNQPQHF.

The chain employs TRBV30 and TRBJ2-7; maybe TRBD1 (5 bases). The CDR3 has 13 residues. Germline lookup yields CDR1 GTSNPN and CDR2 SVGIG (reference sequence). With 0 bases removed from V and 4 bases from J, the gap between germline ends came to 10 bases. The CDR3 DNA follows: TGTGCCTGGAGTGTACACAGGCCTTACGAGCAGTACTTC. Translation gives CAWSVHRPYEQYF.

The chain links TRBV28 to TRBJ1-1; 7 positions agree with TRBD1. Germline V gene data show CDR1 as MDHEN and CDR2 as SYDVKM. This CDR3 spans 14 amino acids. The V segment lost 6 bases and the J segment 7 bases; nucleotides outside the gene matches: 11. The CDR3 DNA is TGTGCCAGCAGAAAACGCGCCGGGACAGTTGAAGCTTTCTTT. It specifies CASRKRAGTVEAFF.